Listed below are T cell receptor beta chains from one sample, sequenced in a study of blood T cell repertoires in COVID-19. The assay was immunoSEQ multiplex PCR, and TCRdb's table has in-frame clones only and misses some. The sample includes roughly 260,000 clones, about 87% seen only once; the top ten take over 4%. The sequencing input was peripheral blood. Source of these receptors: a man aged 60 to 75 who had recovered from COVID-19. Both conserved end residues are part of each CDR3. A D gene is named only where the DNA matches it firmly. Rows give clone size only sometimes, using once, few, many, or a class for an expanded clone.

>TRBV6-2/TRBV6-3|TRBJ1-4|TRBD1|-
TGTGCCAGCAGTTACGCTACCGGGACAGCAAATGAAAAACTGTTTTTT
CASSYATGTANEKLFF
>TRBV9|TRBJ2-7|-|-
TGTGCCAGCAGCGTAGCGGCAGGGCACTACGAGCAGTACTTC
CASSVAAGHYEQYF
>TRBV7-7|TRBJ2-3|TRBD1|-
TGTGCCAGCAGCTTAGGGGACAGAAACACAGATACGCAGTATTTT
CASSLGDRNTDTQYF
>TRBV19|TRBJ2-2|TRBD2|-
TGTGCCAGTAGTCGCCCAGCGGGGAAGATGTCCGGGGAGCTGTTTTTT
CASSRPAGKMSGELFF
>TRBV4-1|TRBJ2-1|TRBD2|-
TGCGCCAGCAGCCAAGACCGCGGGGGGGTGAAAGCGGAGCAGTTCTTC
CASSQDRGGVKAEQFF
>TRBV29-1|TRBJ2-5|TRBD1|-
TGCAGCGAGAGGACAGGGGGCTTGGGGACCCAGTACTTC
CSERTGGLGTQYF
>TRBV18|TRBJ1-2|-|-
TGTGCCAGCTCACCACGGGCCGGGGAGGACTATGGCTACACCTTC
CASSPRAGEDYGYTF
>TRBV6-5|TRBJ2-3|TRBD2|-
TGTGCCAGCAGTTACCTAGCGGGGCACACAGATACGCAGTATTTT
CASSYLAGHTDTQYF
>TRBV6-2/TRBV6-3|TRBJ2-7|-|-
TGTGCCAGCAGTGGGACGGGGGGCCTACCCGAGCAGTACTTC
CASSGTGGLPEQYF
>TRBV6-1|TRBJ1-2|-|-
TGTGCCAGCAGTGAAACAGTTTCATCATATAATGGCTACACCTTC
CASSETVSSYNGYTF
>TRBV5-1|TRBJ2-7|TRBD1|-
TGCGCCAGCAGCTTGGTCTCAGTGGGACAGGGGTCCGAGCAGTACTTC
CASSLVSVGQGSEQYF
>TRBV5-6|TRBJ2-7|TRBD1|-
TGTGCCAGCAGCTGGCTAGTAGGACAGGGGGTCTACGAGCAGTACTTC
CASSWLVGQGVYEQYF
>TRBV9|TRBJ1-2|-|-
TGTGCCAGCAGCGTGGCCCGGGGCTATGGCTACACCTTC
CASSVARGYGYTF
>TRBV6-1|TRBJ2-2|TRBD1|-
TGTGCCAGCAGTGGATCCTACAGGGGCTTCACCGGGGAGCTGTTTTTT
CASSGSYRGFTGELFF
>TRBV5-1|TRBJ2-5|-|once
TGCGCCAGCAGCTTGAATGGACTAACTCAAGAGACCCAGTACTTC
CASSLNGLTQETQYF
>TRBV19|TRBJ1-2|TRBD1|-
TGTGCCAGTAGTACCCAGAGACAGGGGGCGAGAAACTATGGCTACACCTTC
CASSTQRQGARNYGYTF
>TRBV4-1|TRBJ2-7|-|-
TGCGCCAGCAGCTCCCAAGAGTATTACGGCGAGCAGTACTTC
CASSSQEYYGEQYF
>TRBV5-1|TRBJ2-1|TRBD1|-
TGCGCCAGCAGTCGCCGGGACAGGGGGGACAATGAGCAGTTCTTC
CASSRRDRGDNEQFF
>TRBV7-9|TRBJ2-2|-|few
TGTGCCAGCAGCTTTTATAGTGAATCAGGGGAGCTGTTTTTT
CASSFYSESGELFF
>TRBV3-1/TRBV3-2|TRBJ1-2|-|-
TGTGCCAGCAGCCCTGAGGCCCGGGGAAGCTATGGCTACACCTTC
CASSPEARGSYGYTF
>TRBV6-6|TRBJ2-5|-|-
TGTGCCAGCAGGTCCCCAGGGGTCGAGACCCAGTACTTC
CASRSPGVETQYF